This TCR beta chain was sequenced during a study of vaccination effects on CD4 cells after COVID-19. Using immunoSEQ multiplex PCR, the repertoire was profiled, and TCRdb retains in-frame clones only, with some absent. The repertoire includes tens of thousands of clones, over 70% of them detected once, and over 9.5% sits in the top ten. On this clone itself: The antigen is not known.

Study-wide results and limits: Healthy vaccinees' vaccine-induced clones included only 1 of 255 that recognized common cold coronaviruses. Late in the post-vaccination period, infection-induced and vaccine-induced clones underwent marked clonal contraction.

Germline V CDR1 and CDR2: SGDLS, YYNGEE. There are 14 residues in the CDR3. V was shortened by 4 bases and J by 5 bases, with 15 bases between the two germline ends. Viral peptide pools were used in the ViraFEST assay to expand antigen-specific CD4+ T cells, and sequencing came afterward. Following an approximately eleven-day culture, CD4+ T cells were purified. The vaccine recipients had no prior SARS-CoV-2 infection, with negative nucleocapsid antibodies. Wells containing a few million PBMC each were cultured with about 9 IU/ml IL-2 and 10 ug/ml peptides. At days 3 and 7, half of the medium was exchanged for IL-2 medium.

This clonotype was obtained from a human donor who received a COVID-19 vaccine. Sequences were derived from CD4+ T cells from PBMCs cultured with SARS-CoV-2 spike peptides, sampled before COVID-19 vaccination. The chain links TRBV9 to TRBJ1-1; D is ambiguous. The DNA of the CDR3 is TGTGCCAGCAGCCCCCGGGAAGGAACAACTGAAGCTTTCTTT. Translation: CASSPREGTTEAFF. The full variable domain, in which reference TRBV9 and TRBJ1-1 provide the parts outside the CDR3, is DSGVTQTPKHLITATGQRVTLRCSPRSGDLSVYWYQQSLDQGLQFLIQYYNGEERAKGNILERFSAQQFPDLHSELNLSSLELGDSALYFCASSPREGTTEAFFGQGTRLTVV.